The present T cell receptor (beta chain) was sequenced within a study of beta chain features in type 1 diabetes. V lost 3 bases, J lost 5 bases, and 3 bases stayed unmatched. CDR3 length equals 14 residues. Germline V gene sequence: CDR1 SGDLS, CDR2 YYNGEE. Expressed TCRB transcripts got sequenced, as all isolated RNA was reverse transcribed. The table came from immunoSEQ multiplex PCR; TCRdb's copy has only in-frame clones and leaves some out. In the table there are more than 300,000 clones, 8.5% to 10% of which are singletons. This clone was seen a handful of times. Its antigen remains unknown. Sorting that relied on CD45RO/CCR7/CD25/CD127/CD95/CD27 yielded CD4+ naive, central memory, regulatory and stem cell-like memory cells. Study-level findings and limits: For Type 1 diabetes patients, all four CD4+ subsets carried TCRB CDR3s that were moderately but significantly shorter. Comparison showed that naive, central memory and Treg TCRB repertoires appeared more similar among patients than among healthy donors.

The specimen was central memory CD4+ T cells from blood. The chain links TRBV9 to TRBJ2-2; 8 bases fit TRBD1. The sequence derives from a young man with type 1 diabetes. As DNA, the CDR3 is TGTGCCAGCAGCGGACAGGGGTGGACCGGGGAGCTGTTTTTT. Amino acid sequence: CASSGQGWTGELFF.